This is a list of T cell receptor beta chains from one sample in a study of cytomegalovirus exposure and HLA in healthy donors. TCRdb keeps only in-frame clones here, not all; method: immunoSEQ multiplex PCR. The table lists roughly 200,000 clones, about 9% of them singletons. Sequenced material: PBMCs. The receptors were sampled from a woman aged 25 to 39 in good health and CMV-seropositive. The CDR3 runs from the conserved cysteine through the conserved F or W. The order of the fields is V gene, J gene, D gene, clone size, CDR3 protein, CDR3 DNA. D genes are given only for firm matches. Clone size is stated in some rows and not others, as once, few, many or a class when expanded.

>TRBV30|TRBJ1-2|NA|NA
CAWSVNRAYGYTF
TGTGCCTGGAGTGTAAACAGGGCTTATGGCTACACCTTC
>TRBV5-6|TRBJ1-2|NA|few
CASSFRQGIYGYTF
TGTGCCAGCAGCTTTAGGCAGGGAATCTATGGCTACACCTTC
>TRBV10-2|TRBJ1-3|NA|few
CASSQEVGNTIYF
TGCGCCAGCAGCCAGGAAGTAGGAAACACCATATATTTT
>TRBV2|TRBJ2-5|NA|few
CATQRWQETQYF
TGTGCCACCCAGAGGTGGCAAGAGACCCAGTACTTC
>TRBV4-1|TRBJ2-3|TRBD1|few
CASSLRTGQNTQYF
TGCGCCAGCAGCCTCCGGACAGGCCAAAATACGCAGTATTTT
>TRBV19|TRBJ1-1|NA|NA
CASRFLSEAFF
TGTGCCAGTAGGTTCCTTTCTGAAGCTTTCTTT
>TRBV5-5|TRBJ2-1|TRBD2|NA
CASSPLAGGYYNEQFF
TGTGCCAGCAGCCCACTAGCGGGGGGGTACTACAATGAGCAGTTCTTC
>TRBV18|TRBJ2-1|NA|NA
CASSPPWGDEQFF
TGTGCCAGCTCACCACCCTGGGGGGATGAGCAGTTCTTC
>TRBV13|TRBJ2-1|TRBD2|few
CASSSGTSSYNEQFF
TGTGCCAGCAGCTCAGGGACTAGCTCCTACAATGAGCAGTTCTTC
>TRBV19|TRBJ1-5|NA|NA
CASSIDRSRNQPQHF
TGTGCCAGTAGTATCGACAGGTCCCGAAATCAGCCCCAGCATTTT
>TRBV30|TRBJ2-5|TRBD2|few
CAWSVHGGEETQYF
TGTGCCTGGAGTGTCCACGGGGGGGAAGAGACCCAGTACTTC
>TRBV27|TRBJ1-2|NA|NA
CASSHRGDGYTF
TGTGCCAGCAGTCACCGCGGAGATGGCTACACCTTC
>TRBV30|TRBJ2-3|TRBD2|few
CAWSPGTSGITDTQYF
TGTGCCTGGAGTCCGGGGACTAGCGGGATCACAGATACGCAGTATTTT
>TRBV4-2|TRBJ1-1|NA|NA
CASSPILEDGLGRAFF
TGTGCCAGCAGCCCCATCCTTGAGGACGGCTTAGGGAGGGCTTTCTTT
>TRBV10-3|TRBJ2-7|TRBD1|NA
CAISERDRGTYEQYF
TGTGCCATCAGTGAAAGGGACAGGGGTACCTACGAGCAGTACTTC
>TRBV14|TRBJ2-5|NA|NA
CASSRGNKETQYF
TGTGCCAGCAGCCGCGGGAACAAAGAGACCCAGTACTTC
>TRBV30|TRBJ1-5|NA|NA
CAWSGSVSRQASQPQHF
TGTGCCTGGAGTGGCTCTGTGTCCCGGCAGGCTTCTCAGCCCCAGCATTTT
>TRBV6-1|TRBJ2-1|TRBD1|NA
CASSEDRGLNNEQFF
TGTGCCAGCAGTGAGGACAGGGGGTTAAACAATGAGCAGTTCTTC
>TRBV5-4|TRBJ2-1|TRBD2|few
CASSLESGRAYEQFF
TGTGCCAGCAGCTTGGAAAGCGGGAGAGCGTATGAGCAGTTCTTC
>TRBV6-5|TRBJ1-1|TRBD1|few
CASSYSQGADTEAFF
TGTGCCAGCAGTTACTCTCAGGGGGCGGACACTGAAGCTTTCTTT
>TRBV18|TRBJ2-3|TRBD2|NA
CASSPLAGLTDTQYF
TGTGCCAGCTCACCACTAGCGGGCCTCACAGATACGCAGTATTTT
>TRBV7-3|TRBJ2-2|TRBD2|few
CASSLIAGGPYTGELFF
TGTGCCAGCAGCTTAATAGCGGGAGGGCCGTACACCGGGGAGCTGTTTTTT
>TRBV6-6|TRBJ1-1|NA|few
CASSYQTGPTEAFF
TGTGCCAGCAGTTACCAGACAGGTCCCACTGAAGCTTTCTTT
>TRBV2|TRBJ1-2|TRBD1|few
CASRGQVTTNYGYTF
TGTGCCAGCAGGGGACAGGTTACGACTAACTATGGCTACACCTTC
>TRBV7-6|TRBJ1-4|NA|NA
CASSLSRGGEKLFF
TGTGCCAGCAGCTTAAGCAGGGGTGGTGAAAAACTGTTTTTT
>TRBV14|TRBJ2-1|NA|few
CASSQAKAGTYNEQFF
TGTGCCAGCAGCCAAGCAAAGGCGGGCACTTACAATGAGCAGTTCTTC
>TRBV19|TRBJ2-7|NA|few
CASSPRALSSYEQYF
TGTGCCAGTAGTCCCCGAGCCCTGAGCTCCTACGAGCAGTACTTC
>TRBV1|TRBJ2-3|NA|few
CTSSQAASGRGGDTQYF
TGCACCAGCAGCCAAGCGGCTAGCGGGAGGGGGGGAGATACGCAGTATTTT
>TRBV9|TRBJ2-1|TRBD2|NA
CASSRPTSASSYNEQFF
TGTGCCAGCAGCCGGCCGACTAGCGCCAGCTCCTACAATGAGCAGTTCTTC
>TRBV18|TRBJ1-4|NA|NA
CASSPSRTGTSEKLFF
TGTGCCAGCTCACCGTCGAGGACGGGAACCTCCGAAAAACTGTTTTTT
>TRBV7-9|TRBJ2-3|NA|NA
CASSSTGTLNTDTQYF
TGTGCCAGCAGTTCTACCGGGACTTTAAACACAGATACGCAGTATTTT
>TRBV9|TRBJ2-1|TRBD2|NA
CASSLRLALPDEQFF
TGTGCCAGCAGCTTACGACTAGCTCTTCCGGATGAGCAGTTCTTC
>TRBV19|TRBJ1-5|NA|few
CASSAMVEQPQHF
TGTGCCAGTAGTGCAATGGTGGAGCAGCCCCAGCATTTT
>TRBV30|TRBJ1-2|NA|few
CAWSVGRPGGYTF
TGTGCCTGGAGTGTAGGCCGGCCGGGGGGCTACACCTTC
>TRBV5-1|TRBJ2-5|TRBD1|NA
CASSPGTGGSQETQYF
TGCGCCAGCAGCCCCGGGACAGGGGGTTCCCAAGAGACCCAGTACTTC
>TRBV2|TRBJ2-1|TRBD2|few
CASRRLAGGDNEQFF
TGTGCCAGCAGACGACTAGCGGGAGGGGACAATGAGCAGTTCTTC
>TRBV5-8|TRBJ2-1|TRBD2|NA
CASSRWTSGRAAPNEQFF
TGTGCCAGCAGCCGATGGACTAGCGGGAGGGCCGCGCCCAATGAGCAGTTCTTC
>TRBV5-1|TRBJ2-1|NA|NA
CASSLAGHNEQFF
TGCGCCAGCAGCTTGGCAGGCCACAATGAGCAGTTCTTC
>TRBV19|TRBJ1-2|NA|few
CASSHPPPQGSYGYTF
TGTGCCAGTAGTCATCCCCCTCCCCAGGGTAGCTATGGCTACACCTTC
>TRBV7-9|TRBJ2-1|NA|NA
CASSLGPGEADEQFF
TGTGCCAGCAGCTTAGGGCCGGGAGAAGCCGATGAGCAGTTCTTC
>TRBV6-1|TRBJ1-1|NA|NA
CASSEGGTGNTEAFF
TGTGCCAGCAGTGAAGGGGGCACGGGGAACACTGAAGCTTTCTTT
>TRBV2|TRBJ2-1|TRBD2|NA
CASSEARGLSGRGGEQFF
TGTGCCAGCAGTGAAGCGCGGGGGCTAAGCGGGAGAGGAGGTGAGCAGTTCTTC
>TRBV5-1|TRBJ1-2|TRBD1|NA
CASSLNTGGGGHYTF
TGCGCCAGCAGCTTGAATACAGGGGGAGGAGGCCACTACACCTTC
>TRBV5-1|TRBJ1-1|NA|few
CASSLGAGPNTEAFF
TGCGCCAGCAGCTTAGGGGCCGGCCCGAACACTGAAGCTTTCTTT
>TRBV29-1|TRBJ2-1|TRBD2|few
CNYLNWASGSCNEQFF
TGCAACTACTTGAATTGGGCTAGCGGGAGTTGTAATGAGCAGTTCTTC
>TRBV19|TRBJ2-2|NA|few
CASSIGLNTGELFF
TGTGCCAGTAGTATAGGTCTAAACACCGGGGAGCTGTTTTTT
>TRBV2|TRBJ2-3|TRBD1|NA
CASRRTGSETDTQYF
TGTGCCAGCAGACGGACAGGGTCCGAGACAGATACGCAGTATTTT